The source of this TCR beta chain is a study of metastatic and nonmetastatic thyroid tumors. TCRdb re-processed the PCR reads through MiXCR. The sample shows 21,000 or so clones, more than 15% of them seen only once. This clone was recorded many times. The entire patient cohort was treatment-naive prior to thyroid surgery. This CDR3 is 15 amino acids long. Trimming shortened V by 5 bases and J by 0 bases, and 14 bases separated the two germline ends. In germline, CDR1 is SNHLY, CDR2 FYNNEI. The genes are TRBV2 and TRBJ2-7; no definite D call. Sample: blood. This receptor was taken from a female donor with papillary thyroid cancer or a benign thyroid nodule (not recorded which). Some clones in this sample may be carry-over from other donors' samples. CDR3 coding DNA: TGTGCCAGCAGTCGTCTTGGCGGAATCTCCTACGAGCAGTACTTC. Translating it yields CASSRLGGISYEQYF.